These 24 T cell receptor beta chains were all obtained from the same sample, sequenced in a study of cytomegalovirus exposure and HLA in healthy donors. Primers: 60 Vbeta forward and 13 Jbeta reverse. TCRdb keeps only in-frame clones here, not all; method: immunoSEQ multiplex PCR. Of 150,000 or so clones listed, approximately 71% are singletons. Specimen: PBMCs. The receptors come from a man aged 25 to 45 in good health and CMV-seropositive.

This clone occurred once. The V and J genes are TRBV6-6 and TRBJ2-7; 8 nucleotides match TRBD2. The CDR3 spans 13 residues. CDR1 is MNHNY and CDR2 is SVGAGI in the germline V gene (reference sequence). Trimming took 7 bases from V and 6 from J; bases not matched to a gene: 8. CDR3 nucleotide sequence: TGTGCCAGCACCCCAAGACGGGAGGGCGAGCAGTACTTC. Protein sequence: CASTPRREGEQYF.

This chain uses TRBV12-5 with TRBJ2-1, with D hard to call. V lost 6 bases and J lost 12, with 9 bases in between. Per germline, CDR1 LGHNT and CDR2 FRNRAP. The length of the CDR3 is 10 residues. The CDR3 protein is CASGLPGQFF. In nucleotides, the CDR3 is TGTGCTAGTGGCCTACCGGGGCAGTTCTTC. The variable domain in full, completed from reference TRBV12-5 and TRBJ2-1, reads DARVTQTPRHKVTEMGQEVTMRCQPILGHNTVFWYRQTMMQGLELLAYFRNRAPLDDSGMPKDRFSAEMPDATLATLKIQPSEPRDSAVYFCASGLPGQFFGPGTRLTVL.

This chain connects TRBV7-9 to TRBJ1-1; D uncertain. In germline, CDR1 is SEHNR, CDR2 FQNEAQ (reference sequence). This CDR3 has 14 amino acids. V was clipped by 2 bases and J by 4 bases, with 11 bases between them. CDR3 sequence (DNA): TGTGCCAGCAGCTTAACGTTGGAGGGCACTGAAGCTTTCTTT. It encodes CASSLTLEGTEAFF. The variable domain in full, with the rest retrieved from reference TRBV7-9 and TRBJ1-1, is DTGVSQNPRHKITKRGQNVTFRCDPISEHNRLYWYRQTLGQGPEFLTYFQNEAQLEKSRLLSDRFSAERPKGSFSTLEIQRTEQGDSAMYLCASSLTLEGTEAFFGQGTRLTVV.

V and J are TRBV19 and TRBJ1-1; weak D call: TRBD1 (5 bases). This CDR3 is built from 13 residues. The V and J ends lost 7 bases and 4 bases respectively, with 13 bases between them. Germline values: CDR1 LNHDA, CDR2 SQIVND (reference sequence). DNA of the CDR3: TGTGCCAGTAATGGGCAGGGAGGCACTGAAGCTTTCTTT. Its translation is CASNGQGGTEAFF.

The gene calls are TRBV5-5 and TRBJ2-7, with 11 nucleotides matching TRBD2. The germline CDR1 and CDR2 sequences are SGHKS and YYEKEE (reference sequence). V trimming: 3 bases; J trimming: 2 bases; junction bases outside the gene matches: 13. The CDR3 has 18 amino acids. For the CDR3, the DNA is TGTGCCAGCAGCTGGGCCTCCGGGACTAGCGGCTCCCCCTACGAGCAGTACTTC. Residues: CASSWASGTSGSPYEQYF.

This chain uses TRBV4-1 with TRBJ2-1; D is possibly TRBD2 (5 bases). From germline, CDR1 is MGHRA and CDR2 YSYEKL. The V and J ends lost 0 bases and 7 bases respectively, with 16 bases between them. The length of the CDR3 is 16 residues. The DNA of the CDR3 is TGCGCCAGCAGCCAAGACGCGGCGGGCTCGAGAAATGAGCAGTTCTTC. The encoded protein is CASSQDAAGSRNEQFF.

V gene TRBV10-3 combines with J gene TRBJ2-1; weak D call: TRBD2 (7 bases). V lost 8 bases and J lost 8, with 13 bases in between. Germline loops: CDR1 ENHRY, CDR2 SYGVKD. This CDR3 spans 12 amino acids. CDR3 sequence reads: CAIAGGADEQFF. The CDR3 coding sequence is TGTGCCATCGCTGGGGGGGCGGATGAGCAGTTCTTC.

The CDR3 here is CASSLYSLSGTLSYEQYF. In nucleotides, the CDR3 is TGTGCCAGCAGTTTATATAGTTTGTCGGGGACACTCTCCTACGAGCAGTACTTC. The V gene is TRBV28, the J gene TRBJ2-7; the D gene is possibly TRBD1 (6 bases). Germline V gene data show CDR1 as MDHEN and CDR2 as SYDVKM. This CDR3 contains 18 residues. With 1 base removed from V and 0 bases from J, the gap between germline ends came to 19 bases.

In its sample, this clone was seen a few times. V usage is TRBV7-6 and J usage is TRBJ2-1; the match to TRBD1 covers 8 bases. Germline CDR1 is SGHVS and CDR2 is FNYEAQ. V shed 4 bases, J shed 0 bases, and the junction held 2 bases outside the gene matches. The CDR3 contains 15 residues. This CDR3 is CASSYTGGSYNEQFF. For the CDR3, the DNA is TGTGCCAGCAGCTACACAGGGGGCTCCTACAATGAGCAGTTCTTC. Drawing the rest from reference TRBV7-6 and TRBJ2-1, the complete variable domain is GAGVSQSPRYKVTKRGQDVALRCDPISGHVSLYWYRQALGQGPEFLTYFNYEAQQDKSGLPNDRFSAERPEGSISTLTIQRTEQRDSAMYRCASSYTGGSYNEQFFGPGTRLTVL.

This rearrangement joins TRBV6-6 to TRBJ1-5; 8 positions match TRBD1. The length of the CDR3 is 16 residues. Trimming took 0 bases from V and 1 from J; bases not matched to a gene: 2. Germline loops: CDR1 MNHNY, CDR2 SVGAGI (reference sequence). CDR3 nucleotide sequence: TGTGCCAGCAGTTACTCGCAGGGGGCGAGCAATCAGCCCCAGCATTTT. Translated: CASSYSQGASNQPQHF.

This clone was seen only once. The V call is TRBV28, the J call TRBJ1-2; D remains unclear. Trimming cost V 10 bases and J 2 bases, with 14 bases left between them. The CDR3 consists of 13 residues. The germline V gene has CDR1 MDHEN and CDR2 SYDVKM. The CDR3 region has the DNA TGTGCCAACTCCCGAGGCTTAAACTATGGCTACACCTTC. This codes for CANSRGLNYGYTF.

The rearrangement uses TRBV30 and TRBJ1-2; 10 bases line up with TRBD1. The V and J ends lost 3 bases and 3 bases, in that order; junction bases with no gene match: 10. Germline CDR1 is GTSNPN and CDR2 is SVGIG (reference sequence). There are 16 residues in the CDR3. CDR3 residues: CAWRSRTGGEYYGYTF. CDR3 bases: TGTGCCTGGAGGTCCCGGACAGGGGGAGAATACTATGGCTACACCTTC.

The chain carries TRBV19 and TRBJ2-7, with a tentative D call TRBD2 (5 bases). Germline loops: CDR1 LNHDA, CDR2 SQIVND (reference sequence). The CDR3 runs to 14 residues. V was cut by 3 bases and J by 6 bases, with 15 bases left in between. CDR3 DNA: TGTGCCAGTAGTATCCCCCGGGCAGAGGGCGAGCAGTACTTC. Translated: CASSIPRAEGEQYF.

In DNA form, the CDR3 reads TGTGCCTGGAGTGGGCAGGGAGGAAACACCATATATTTT. Its protein is CAWSGQGGNTIYF. V gene TRBV30 combines with J gene TRBJ1-3; possibly TRBD1 for D (5 bases). Germline V gene sequence: CDR1 GTSNPN, CDR2 SVGIG (reference sequence). V gave up 1 base and J gave up 4 bases, with 8 bases separating them. The CDR3 extends over 13 amino acids.

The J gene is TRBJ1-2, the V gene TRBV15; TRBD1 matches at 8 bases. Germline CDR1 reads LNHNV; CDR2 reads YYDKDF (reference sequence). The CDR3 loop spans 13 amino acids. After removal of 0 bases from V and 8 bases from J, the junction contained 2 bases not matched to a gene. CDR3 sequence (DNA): TGTGCCACCAGCAGAGATGGACAGGGCGGCTACACCTTC. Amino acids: CATSRDGQGGYTF.

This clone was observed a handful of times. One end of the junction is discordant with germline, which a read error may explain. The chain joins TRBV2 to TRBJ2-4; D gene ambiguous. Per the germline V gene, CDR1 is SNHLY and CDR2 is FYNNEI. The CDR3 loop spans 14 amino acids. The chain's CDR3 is CASRDSSAKNIQYF. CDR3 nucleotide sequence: TGTGCCAGCCGTGATTCCTCAGCCAAAAACATTCAGTACTTC.

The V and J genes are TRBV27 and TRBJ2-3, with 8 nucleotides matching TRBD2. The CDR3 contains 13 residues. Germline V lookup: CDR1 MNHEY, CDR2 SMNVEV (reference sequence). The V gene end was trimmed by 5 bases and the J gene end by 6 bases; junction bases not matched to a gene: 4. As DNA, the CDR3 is TGTGCCAGCAGTCGGCTAGCGGGCGATACGCAGTATTTT. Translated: CASSRLAGDTQYF.

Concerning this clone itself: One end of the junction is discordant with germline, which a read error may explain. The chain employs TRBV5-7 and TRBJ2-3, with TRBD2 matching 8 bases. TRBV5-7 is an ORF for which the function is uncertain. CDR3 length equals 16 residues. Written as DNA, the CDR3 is TGTGCCAGCGGCTTTCCTGATAGCGGGATTGGGGATACGCAGTATTTT. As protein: CASGFPDSGIGDTQYF.

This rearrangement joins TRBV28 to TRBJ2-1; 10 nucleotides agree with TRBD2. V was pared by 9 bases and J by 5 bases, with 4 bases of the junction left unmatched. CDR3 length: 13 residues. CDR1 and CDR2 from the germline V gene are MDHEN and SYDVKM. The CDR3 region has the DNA TGTGCCAGTATCACTAGCGGGAACAATGAGCAGTTCTTC. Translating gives CASITSGNNEQFF.

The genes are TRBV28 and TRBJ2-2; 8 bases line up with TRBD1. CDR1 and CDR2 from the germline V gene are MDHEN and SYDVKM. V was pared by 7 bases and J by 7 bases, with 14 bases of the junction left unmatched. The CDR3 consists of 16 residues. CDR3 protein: CASNLGRTGRNGELFF. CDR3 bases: TGTGCCAGCAATCTAGGGCGGACAGGGCGTAACGGGGAGCTGTTTTTT.

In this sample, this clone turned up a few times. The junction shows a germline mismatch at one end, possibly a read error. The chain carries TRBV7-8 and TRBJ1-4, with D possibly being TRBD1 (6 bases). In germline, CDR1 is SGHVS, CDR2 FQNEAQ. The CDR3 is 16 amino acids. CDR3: CASSVARTVNYEKLFF. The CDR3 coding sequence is TGTGCCAGCAGCGTAGCAAGGACAGTAAATTACGAAAAACTGTTTTTT.

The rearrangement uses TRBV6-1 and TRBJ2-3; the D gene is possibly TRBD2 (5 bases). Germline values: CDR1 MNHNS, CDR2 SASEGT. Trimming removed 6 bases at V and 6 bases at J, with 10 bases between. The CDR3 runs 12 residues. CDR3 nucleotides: TGTGCCAGCAGGATTATAGCGGATACGCAGTATTTT. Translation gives CASRIIADTQYF.

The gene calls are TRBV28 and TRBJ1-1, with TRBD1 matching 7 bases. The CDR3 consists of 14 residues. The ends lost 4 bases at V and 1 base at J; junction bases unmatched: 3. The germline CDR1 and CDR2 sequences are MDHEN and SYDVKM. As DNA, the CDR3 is TGTGCCAGCAGTTGGGACAGACGGAACACTGAAGCTTTCTTT. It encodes CASSWDRRNTEAFF.

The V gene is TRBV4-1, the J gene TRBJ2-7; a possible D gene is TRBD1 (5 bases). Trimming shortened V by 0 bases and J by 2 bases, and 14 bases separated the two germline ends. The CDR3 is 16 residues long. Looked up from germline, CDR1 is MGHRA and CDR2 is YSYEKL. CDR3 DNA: TGCGCCAGCAGCCAAGATACGGGCAGGGAAACCTACGAGCAGTACTTC. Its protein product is CASSQDTGRETYEQYF.